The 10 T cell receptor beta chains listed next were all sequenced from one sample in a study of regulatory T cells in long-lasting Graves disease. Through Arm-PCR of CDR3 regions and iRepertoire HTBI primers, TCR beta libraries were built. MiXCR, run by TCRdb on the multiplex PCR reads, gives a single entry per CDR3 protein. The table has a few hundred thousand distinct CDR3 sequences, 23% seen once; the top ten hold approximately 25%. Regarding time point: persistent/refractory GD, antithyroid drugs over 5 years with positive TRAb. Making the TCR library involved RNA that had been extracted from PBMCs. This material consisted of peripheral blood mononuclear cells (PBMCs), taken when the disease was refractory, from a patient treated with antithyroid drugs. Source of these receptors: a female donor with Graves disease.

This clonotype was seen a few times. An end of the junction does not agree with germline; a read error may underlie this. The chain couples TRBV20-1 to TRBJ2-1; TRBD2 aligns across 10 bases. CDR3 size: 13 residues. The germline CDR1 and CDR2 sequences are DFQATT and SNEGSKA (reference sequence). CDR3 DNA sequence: TGCAGTGCTAGAGTGGTAGTAGCGGGAGGCCACTATTTC. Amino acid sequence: CSARVVVAGGHYF.

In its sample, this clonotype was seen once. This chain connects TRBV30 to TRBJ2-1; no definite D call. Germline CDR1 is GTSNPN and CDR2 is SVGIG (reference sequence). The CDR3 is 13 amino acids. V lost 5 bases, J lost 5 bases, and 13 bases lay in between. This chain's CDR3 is CAWDPILNNEQFF. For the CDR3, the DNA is TGTGCCTGGGACCCCATACTGAACAATGAGCAGTTCTTC.

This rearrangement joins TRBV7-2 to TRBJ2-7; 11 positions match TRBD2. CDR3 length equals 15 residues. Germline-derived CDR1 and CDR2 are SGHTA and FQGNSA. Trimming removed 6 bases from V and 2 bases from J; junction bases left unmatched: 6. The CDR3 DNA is TGTGCCAGCAGAGCCGGGACTAGCGGTGCCTACGAGCAGTACTTC. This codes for CASRAGTSGAYEQYF.

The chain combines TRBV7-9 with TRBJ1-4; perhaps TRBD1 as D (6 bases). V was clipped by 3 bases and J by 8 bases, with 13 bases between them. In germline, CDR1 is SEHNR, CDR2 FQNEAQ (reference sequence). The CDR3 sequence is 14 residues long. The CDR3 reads CASSLGQPGEKLFF. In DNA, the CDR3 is TGTGCCAGCAGCTTGGGACAACCTGGGGAAAAACTGTTTTTT.

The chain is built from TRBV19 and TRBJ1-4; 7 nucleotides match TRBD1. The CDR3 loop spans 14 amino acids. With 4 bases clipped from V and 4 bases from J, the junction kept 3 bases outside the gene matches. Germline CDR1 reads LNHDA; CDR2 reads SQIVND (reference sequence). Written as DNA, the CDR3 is TGTGCCAGTAGTACCGGGGACAGTAATGAAAAACTGTTTTTT. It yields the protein CASSTGDSNEKLFF.

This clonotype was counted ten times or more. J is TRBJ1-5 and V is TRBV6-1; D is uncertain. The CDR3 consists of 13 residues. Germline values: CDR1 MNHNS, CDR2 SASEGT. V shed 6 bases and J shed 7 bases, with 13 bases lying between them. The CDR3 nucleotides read TGTGCCAGCAGCTCGGGGTTAGGGCAGCCCCAGCATTTT. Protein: CASSSGLGQPQHF.

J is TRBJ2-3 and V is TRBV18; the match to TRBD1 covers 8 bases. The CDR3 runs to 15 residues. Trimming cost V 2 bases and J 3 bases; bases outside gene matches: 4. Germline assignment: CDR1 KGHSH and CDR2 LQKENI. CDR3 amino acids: CASSPTGGGTDTQYF. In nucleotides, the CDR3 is TGTGCCAGCTCACCAACAGGGGGAGGAACAGATACGCAGTATTTT.

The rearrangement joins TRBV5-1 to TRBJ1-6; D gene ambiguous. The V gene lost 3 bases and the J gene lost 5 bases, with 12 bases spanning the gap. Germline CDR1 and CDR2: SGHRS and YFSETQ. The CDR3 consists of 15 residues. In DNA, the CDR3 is TGCGCCAGCAGCTCTGGACTTCCCGATAATTCACCCCTCCACTTT. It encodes CASSSGLPDNSPLHF. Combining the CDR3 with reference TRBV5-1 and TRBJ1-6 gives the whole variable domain KAGVTQTPRYLIKTRGQQVTLSCSPISGHRSVSWYQQTPGQGLQFLFEYFSETQRNKGNFPGRFSGRQFSNSRSEMNVSTLELGDSALYLCASSSGLPDNSPLHFGNGTRLTVT.

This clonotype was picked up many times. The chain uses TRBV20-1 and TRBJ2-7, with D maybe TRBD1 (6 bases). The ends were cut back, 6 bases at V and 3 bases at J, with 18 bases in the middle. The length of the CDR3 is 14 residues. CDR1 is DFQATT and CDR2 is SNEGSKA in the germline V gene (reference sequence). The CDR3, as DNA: TGCAGTGCCCCCAAGCAGGGGCGGCGCTACGAGCAGTACTTC. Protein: CSAPKQGRRYEQYF.

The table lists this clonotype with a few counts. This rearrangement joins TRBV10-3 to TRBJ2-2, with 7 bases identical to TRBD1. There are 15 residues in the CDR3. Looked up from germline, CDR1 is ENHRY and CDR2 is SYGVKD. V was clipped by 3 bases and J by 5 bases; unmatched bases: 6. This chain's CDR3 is CAISERGPRTGELFF. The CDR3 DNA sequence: TGTGCCATCAGTGAAAGGGGGCCGCGGACCGGGGAGCTGTTTTTT.